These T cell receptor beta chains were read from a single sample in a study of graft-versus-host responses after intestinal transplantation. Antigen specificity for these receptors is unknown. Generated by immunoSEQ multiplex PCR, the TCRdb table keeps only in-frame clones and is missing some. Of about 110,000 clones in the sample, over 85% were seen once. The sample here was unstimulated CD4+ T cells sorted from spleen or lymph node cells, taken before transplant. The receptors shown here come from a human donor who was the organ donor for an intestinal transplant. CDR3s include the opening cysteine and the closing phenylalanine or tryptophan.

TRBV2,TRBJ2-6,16,CASSELGNSGANVLTF
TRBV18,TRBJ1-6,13,CASSPAYNSPLHF
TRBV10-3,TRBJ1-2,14,CAISESGQGFGYTF
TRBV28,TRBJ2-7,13,CASTGGTYYEQYF
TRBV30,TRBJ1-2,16,CAWSIRKTPTNYGYTF
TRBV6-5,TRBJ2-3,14,CATGLAGGPDTQYF
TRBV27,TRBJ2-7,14,CASSLQGPPYEQYF
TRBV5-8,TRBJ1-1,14,CASSFPLGRREAFF
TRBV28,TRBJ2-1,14,CASSLYISYNEQFF
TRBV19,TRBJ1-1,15,CASSARGQENTEAFF
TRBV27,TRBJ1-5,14,CASSEGWGVRPQHF
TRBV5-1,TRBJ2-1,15,CASSLSGGSYNEQFF
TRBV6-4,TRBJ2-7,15,CASSDRTGAIGEQYF